This TCR beta chain was identified during a study of T-cell memory formation after mild COVID-19. Study overall: Clusters of TCRs were largely donor specific. General study results and limits: Detection of some responders pre-infection suggested pre-existing cross-reactive memory T cells participated.

Points on this clonotype: The antigen is not known.

The CDR3 length is 18 residues. The ends were cut back, 0 bases at V and 0 bases at J, with 15 bases in the middle. Germline values: CDR1 LNHNV, CDR2 YYDKDF (reference sequence). Constant-segment primers and 5'RACE yielded cDNA libraries for TCR alpha and TCR beta, each carrying sample barcodes and UMIs. MiXCR was run by TCRdb on the 5' RACE reads, yielding one entry per CDR3 protein. This table holds 350,000 to 550,000 distinct CDR3 sequences, about 20% found once. This chain uses TRBV15 with TRBJ1-5, with no clear D. Material: PBMCs or a T cell subset sorted from them (not recorded which). The receptor was isolated from a man aged 18 to 29 who had mild COVID-19 (a few samples of this study predate the infection). Cell type and time point are not known. CDR3 residues: CATSREASRGYSNQPQHF. CDR3 in DNA: TGTGCCACCAGCAGAGAAGCTTCTAGAGGCTATAGCAATCAGCCCCAGCATTTT.